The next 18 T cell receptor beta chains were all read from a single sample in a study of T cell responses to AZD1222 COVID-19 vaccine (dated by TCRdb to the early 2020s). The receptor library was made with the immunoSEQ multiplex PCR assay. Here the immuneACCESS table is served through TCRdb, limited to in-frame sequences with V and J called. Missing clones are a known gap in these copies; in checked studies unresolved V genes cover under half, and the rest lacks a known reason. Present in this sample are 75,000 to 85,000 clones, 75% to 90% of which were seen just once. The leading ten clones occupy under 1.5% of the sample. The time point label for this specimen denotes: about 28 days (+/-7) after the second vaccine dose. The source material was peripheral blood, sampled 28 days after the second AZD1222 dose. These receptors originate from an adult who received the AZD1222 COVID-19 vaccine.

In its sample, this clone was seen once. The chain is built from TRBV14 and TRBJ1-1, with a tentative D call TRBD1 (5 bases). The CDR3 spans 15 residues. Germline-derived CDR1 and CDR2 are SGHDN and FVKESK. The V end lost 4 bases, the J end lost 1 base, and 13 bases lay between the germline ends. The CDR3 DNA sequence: TGTGCCAGCAGCCCCTGGAGACAGACGAACACTGAAGCTTTCTTT. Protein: CASSPWRQTNTEAFF.

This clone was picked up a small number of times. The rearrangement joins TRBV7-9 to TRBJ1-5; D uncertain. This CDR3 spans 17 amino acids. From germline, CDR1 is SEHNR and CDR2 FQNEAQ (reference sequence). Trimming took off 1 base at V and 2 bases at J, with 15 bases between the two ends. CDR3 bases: TGTGCCAGCAGCTTAGGGTGGGAGCCCTTGGGCAATCAGCCCCAGCATTTT. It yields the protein CASSLGWEPLGNQPQHF. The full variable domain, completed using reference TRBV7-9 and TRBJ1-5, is DTGVSQNPRHKITKRGQNVTFRCDPISEHNRLYWYRQTLGQGPEFLTYFQNEAQLEKSRLLSDRFSAERPKGSFSTLEIQRTEQGDSAMYLCASSLGWEPLGNQPQHFGDGTRLSIL.

CDR3 residues: CASSFTANQPQHF. In DNA form, the CDR3 reads TGTGCCAGCAGCTTTACTGCAAATCAGCCCCAGCATTTT. The V gene is TRBV5-5, the J gene TRBJ1-5; D remains unclear. The CDR3 is made up of 13 amino acids. V was clipped by 2 bases and J by 4 bases, with 7 bases between them. Germline CDR1 is SGHKS and CDR2 is YYEKEE (reference sequence).

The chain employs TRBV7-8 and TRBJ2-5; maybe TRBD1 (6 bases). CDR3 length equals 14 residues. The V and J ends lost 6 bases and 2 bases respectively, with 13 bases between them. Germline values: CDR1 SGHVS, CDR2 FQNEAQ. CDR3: CASRRKGTQETQYF. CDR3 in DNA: TGTGCCAGCAGACGAAAAGGGACACAAGAGACCCAGTACTTC.

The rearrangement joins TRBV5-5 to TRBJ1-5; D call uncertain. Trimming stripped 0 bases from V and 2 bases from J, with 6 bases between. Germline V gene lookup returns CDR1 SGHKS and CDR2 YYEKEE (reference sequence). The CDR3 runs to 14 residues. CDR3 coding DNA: TGTGCCAGCAGCTTGGAGGCACGCAATCAGCCCCAGCATTTT. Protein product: CASSLEARNQPQHF.

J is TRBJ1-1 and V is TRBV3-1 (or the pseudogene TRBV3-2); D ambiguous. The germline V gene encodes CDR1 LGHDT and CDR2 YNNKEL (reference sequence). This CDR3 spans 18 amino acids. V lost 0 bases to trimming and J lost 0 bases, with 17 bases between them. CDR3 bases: TGTGCCAGCAGCCAAGATCGGGGAGGTATTTGGGTGAACACTGAAGCTTTCTTT. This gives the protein CASSQDRGGIWVNTEAFF.

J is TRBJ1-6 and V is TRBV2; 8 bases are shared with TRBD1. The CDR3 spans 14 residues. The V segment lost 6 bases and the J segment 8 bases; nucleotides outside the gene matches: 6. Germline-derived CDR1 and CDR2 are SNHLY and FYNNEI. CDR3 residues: CASRDGQGDSPLHF. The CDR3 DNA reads TGTGCCAGCAGGGACGGACAGGGCGATTCACCCCTCCACTTT. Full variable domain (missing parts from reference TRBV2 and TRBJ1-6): EPEVTQTPSHQVTQMGQEVILRCVPISNHLYFYWYRQILGQKVEFLVSFYNNEISEKSEIFDDQFSVERPDGSNFTLKIRSTKLEDSAMYFCASRDGQGDSPLHFGNGTRLTVT.

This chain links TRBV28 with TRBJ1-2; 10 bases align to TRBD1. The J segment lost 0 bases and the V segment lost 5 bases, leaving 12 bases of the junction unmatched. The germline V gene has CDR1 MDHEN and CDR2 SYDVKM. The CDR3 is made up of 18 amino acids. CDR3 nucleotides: TGTGCCAGCAGTCCCTCGGGACAGGGGAAGGGGTCTAACTATGGCTACACCTTC. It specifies CASSPSGQGKGSNYGYTF.

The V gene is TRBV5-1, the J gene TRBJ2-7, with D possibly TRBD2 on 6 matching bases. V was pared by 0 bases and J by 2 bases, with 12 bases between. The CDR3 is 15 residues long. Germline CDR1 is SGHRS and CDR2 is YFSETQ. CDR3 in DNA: TGCGCCAGCAGCTTGGGGTCAGGAGGGACCTACGAGCAGTACTTC. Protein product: CASSLGSGGTYEQYF.

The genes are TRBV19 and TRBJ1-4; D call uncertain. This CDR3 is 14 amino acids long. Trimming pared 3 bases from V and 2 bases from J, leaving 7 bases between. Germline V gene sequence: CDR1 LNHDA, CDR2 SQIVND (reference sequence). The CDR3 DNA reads TGTGCCAGTAGTATTGGGCGGACTAATGAAAAACTGTTTTTT. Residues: CASSIGRTNEKLFF.

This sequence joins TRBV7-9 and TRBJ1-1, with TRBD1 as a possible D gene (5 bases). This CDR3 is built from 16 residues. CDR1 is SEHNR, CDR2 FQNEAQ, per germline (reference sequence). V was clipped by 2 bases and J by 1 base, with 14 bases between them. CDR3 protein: CASSLYGTVRNTEAFF. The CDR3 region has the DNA TGTGCCAGCAGCTTATACGGGACGGTAAGGAACACTGAAGCTTTCTTT.

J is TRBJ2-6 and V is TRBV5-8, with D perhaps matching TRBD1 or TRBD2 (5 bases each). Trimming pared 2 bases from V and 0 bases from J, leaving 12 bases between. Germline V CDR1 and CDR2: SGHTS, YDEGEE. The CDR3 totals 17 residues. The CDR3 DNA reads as TGTGCCAGCAGCTTCCAGGGAGCCCCCTCTGGGGCCAACGTCCTGACTTTC. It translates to CASSFQGAPSGANVLTF.

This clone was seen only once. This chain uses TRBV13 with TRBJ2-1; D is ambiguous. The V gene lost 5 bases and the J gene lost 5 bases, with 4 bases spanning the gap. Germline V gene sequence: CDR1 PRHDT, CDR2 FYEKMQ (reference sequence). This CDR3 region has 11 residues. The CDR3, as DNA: TGTGCCAGCAGCCCGCACAATGAGCAGTTCTTC. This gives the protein CASSPHNEQFF.

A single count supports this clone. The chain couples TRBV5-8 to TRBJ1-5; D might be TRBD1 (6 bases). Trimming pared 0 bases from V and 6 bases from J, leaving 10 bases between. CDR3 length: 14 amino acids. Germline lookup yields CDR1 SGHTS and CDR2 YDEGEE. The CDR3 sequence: CASSLAGGRQPQHF. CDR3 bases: TGTGCCAGCAGCTTGGCGGGGGGCCGTCAGCCCCAGCATTTT.

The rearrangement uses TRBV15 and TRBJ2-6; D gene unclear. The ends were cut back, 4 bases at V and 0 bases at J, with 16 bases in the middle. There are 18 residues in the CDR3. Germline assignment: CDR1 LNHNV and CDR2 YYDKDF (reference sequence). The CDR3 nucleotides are TGTGCCACCAGCAAGGGCCTCCCCGCGAGCTCTGGGGCCAACGTCCTGACTTTC. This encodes CATSKGLPASSGANVLTF.

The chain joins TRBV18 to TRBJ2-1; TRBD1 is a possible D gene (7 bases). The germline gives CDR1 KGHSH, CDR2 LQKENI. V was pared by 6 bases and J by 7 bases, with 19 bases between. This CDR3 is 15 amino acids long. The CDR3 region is CASSPRGVQGNEQFF. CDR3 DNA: TGTGCCAGCTCCCCGAGGGGGGTACAGGGGAATGAGCAGTTCTTC.

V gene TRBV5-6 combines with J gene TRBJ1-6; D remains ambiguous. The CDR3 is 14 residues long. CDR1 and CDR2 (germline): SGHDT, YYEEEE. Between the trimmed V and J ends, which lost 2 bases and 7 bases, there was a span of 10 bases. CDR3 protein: CASSFSRLNSPLHF. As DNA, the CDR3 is TGTGCCAGCAGCTTTAGCAGGCTGAATTCACCCCTCCACTTT.

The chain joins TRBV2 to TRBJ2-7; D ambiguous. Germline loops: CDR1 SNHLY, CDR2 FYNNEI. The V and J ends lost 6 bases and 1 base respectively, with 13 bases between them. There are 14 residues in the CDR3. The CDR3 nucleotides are TGTGCCAGCAGCACTGAACGGGTATCCTACGAGCAGTACTTC. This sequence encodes CASSTERVSYEQYF.